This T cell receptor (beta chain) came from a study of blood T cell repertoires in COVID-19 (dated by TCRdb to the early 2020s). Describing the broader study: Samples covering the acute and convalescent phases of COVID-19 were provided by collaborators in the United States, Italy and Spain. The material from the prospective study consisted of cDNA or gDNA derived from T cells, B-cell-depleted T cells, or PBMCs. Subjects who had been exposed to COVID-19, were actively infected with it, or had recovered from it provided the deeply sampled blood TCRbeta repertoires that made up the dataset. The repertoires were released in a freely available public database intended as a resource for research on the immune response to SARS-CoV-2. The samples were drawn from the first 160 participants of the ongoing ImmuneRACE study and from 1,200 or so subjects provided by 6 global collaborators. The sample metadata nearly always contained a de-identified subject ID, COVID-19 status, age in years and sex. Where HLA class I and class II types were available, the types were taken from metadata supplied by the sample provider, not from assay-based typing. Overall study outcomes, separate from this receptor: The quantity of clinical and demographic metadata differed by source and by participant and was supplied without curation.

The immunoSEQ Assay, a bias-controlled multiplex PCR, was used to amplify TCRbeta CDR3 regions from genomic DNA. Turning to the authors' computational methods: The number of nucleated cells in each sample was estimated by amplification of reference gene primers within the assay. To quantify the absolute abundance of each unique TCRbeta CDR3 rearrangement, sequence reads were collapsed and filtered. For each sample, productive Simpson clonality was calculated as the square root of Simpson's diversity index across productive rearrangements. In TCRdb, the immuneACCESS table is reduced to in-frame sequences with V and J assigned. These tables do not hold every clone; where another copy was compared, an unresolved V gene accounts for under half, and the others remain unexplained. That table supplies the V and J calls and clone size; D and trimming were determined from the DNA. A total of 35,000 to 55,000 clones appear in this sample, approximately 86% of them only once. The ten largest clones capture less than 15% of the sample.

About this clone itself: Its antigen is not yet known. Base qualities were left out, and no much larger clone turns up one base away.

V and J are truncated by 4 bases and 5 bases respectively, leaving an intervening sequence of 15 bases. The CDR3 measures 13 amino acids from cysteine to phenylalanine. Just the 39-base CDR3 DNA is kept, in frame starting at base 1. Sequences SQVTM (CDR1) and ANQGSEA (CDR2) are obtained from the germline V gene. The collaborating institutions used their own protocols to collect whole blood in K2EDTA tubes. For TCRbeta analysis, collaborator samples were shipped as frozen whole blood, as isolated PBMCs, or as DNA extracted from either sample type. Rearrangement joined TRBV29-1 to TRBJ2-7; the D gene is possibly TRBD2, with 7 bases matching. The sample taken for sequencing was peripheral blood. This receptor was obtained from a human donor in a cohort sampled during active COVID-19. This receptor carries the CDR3 CSVGGGRGDEQYF. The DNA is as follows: TGCAGCGTTGGGGGGGGGCGCGGAGACGAGCAGTACTTC.